The 30 T cell receptor beta chains presented below share a single source sample, sequenced in a study of blood T cell repertoires in COVID-19. Here immunoSEQ multiplex PCR was the method, and the copy in TCRdb shows in-frame clones only, minus some. The profile covers some 30,000 clones, with 70% to 90% appearing a single time and less than 55% taken by the ten largest. The sample was peripheral blood. The source of these receptors is a human donor in a cohort sampled during active COVID-19.

V usage is TRBV4-3 and J usage is TRBJ1-2; D is unclear. Trimming left V 1 base short and J 4 bases short, with 13 bases between. CDR1 and CDR2 from the germline V gene are LGHNA and YSLEER. The CDR3 runs to 15 residues. CDR3 DNA: TGCGCCAGCAGCCAAGGTTTGCGGGAGACCTATGGCTACACCTTC. Amino acid sequence: CASSQGLRETYGYTF.

This clone was seen a few times. The chain joins TRBV24-1 to TRBJ2-1; the match to TRBD1 covers 9 bases. Per the germline V gene, CDR1 is KGHDR and CDR2 is SFDVKD. This CDR3 region has 14 residues. Trimming took 3 bases from V and 6 from J; bases not matched to a gene: 2. CDR3 sequence reads: CATSDGQGRNEQFF. Here the CDR3 DNA reads TGTGCCACCAGTGATGGACAGGGGCGCAATGAGCAGTTCTTC.

This clone has only one observation. The chain has TRBV7-2 and TRBJ2-3; 7 bases align to TRBD1. This CDR3 is 14 amino acids long. The germline V gene has CDR1 SGHTA and CDR2 FQGNSA. V lost 6 bases and J lost 2; bases outside the gene matches: 5. The CDR3 sequence is CASRLQGSTDTQYF. In nucleotides, the CDR3 is TGTGCCAGCAGACTACAGGGGTCCACAGATACGCAGTATTTT.

V and J are TRBV5-1 and TRBJ2-7; D might be TRBD1 (5 bases). Germline CDR1 reads SGHRS; CDR2 reads YFSETQ. CDR3 length equals 14 residues. Trimming took off 0 bases at V and 3 bases at J, with 10 bases between the two ends. In nucleotides, the CDR3 is TGCGCCAGCAGCTTGGGAGTGGGGCGCTACGAGCAGTACTTC. Amino acid sequence: CASSLGVGRYEQYF.

The chain couples TRBV27 to TRBJ2-5, with 7 bases lining up with TRBD1. Looked up from germline, CDR1 is MNHEY and CDR2 is SMNVEV (reference sequence). V gave up 6 bases and J gave up 2 bases; unmatched junction bases: 3. The CDR3 has 13 amino acids. The CDR3 sequence is CASRRQGQETQYF. CDR3 nucleotides: TGTGCCAGCAGGCGACAGGGACAAGAGACCCAGTACTTC.

The V gene is TRBV12-5, the J gene TRBJ2-1; 7 bases are shared with TRBD1. The CDR3 runs to 11 residues. Per the germline V gene, CDR1 is LGHNT and CDR2 is FRNRAP. Losses at the gene ends were 5 bases for V and 9 bases for J; bases not matched to a gene: 1. The CDR3 region is CASGGQVEQFF. The DNA of the CDR3 is TGTGCTAGTGGTGGACAGGTTGAGCAGTTCTTC.

The chain couples TRBV2 to TRBJ2-4, with D perhaps matching TRBD1 (6 bases). The germline gives CDR1 SNHLY, CDR2 FYNNEI. Trimming cost V 4 bases and J 8 bases, with 15 bases left between them. The CDR3 loop spans 14 amino acids. The CDR3 protein is CASSGSWGLDIQYF. The DNA of the CDR3 is TGTGCCAGCAGTGGTAGTTGGGGGCTAGACATTCAGTACTTC.

The J gene is TRBJ2-5, the V gene TRBV9; 11 bases align to TRBD2. Germline V gene lookup returns CDR1 SGDLS and CDR2 YYNGEE. V trimming: 1 base; J trimming: 0 bases; junction bases outside the gene matches: 2. The CDR3 sequence is 16 residues long. The chain's CDR3 is CASSVTSGGNQETQYF. The CDR3, as DNA: TGTGCCAGCAGCGTAACTAGCGGGGGCAACCAAGAGACCCAGTACTTC.

For the CDR3, the DNA is TGTGCCACCAGCAGACTGGACAGGGGGTCTCAGCCCCAGCATTTT. Its protein is CATSRLDRGSQPQHF. The chain is built from TRBV15 and TRBJ1-5; 10 bases agree with TRBD1. The V gene end was trimmed by 2 bases and the J gene end by 6 bases; junction bases not matched to a gene: 4. CDR1 is LNHNV and CDR2 is YYDKDF in the germline V gene (reference sequence). The CDR3 contains 15 residues.

This clone was detected only once. The chain has TRBV3-1 (or the pseudogene TRBV3-2) and TRBJ2-1; 8 positions agree with TRBD1. The CDR3 is 14 residues long. The ends lost 4 bases at V and 3 bases at J; junction bases unmatched: 2. Germline CDR1 LGHDT, CDR2 YNNKEL (reference sequence). The CDR3 loop is CASSPQGGYNEQFF. The CDR3 DNA sequence: TGTGCCAGCAGCCCACAGGGGGGCTACAATGAGCAGTTCTTC.

The chain recombines TRBV4-1 with TRBJ2-2; TRBD1 is a possible D gene (6 bases). Between the trimmed V and J ends, which lost 4 bases and 4 bases, there was a span of 13 bases. CDR3 length: 15 residues. Germline-derived CDR1 and CDR2 are MGHRA and YSYEKL. Here the CDR3 DNA reads TGCGCCAGCAGCCCGAGACAGGTATCCACCGGGGAGCTGTTTTTT. Protein: CASSPRQVSTGELFF.

The chain uses TRBV7-2 and TRBJ2-5, with 9 bases aligning to TRBD2. This CDR3 has 16 residues. Trimming cost V 5 bases and J 4 bases; bases outside gene matches: 11. CDR1 and CDR2 (germline): SGHTA, FQGNSA. The CDR3 sequence: CASSPPLAGGRETQYF. The DNA for the CDR3 is TGTGCCAGCAGCCCCCCCCTGGCGGGGGGGCGAGAGACCCAGTACTTC.

This chain connects TRBV5-5 to TRBJ1-5, with no clear D. The CDR3 is made up of 13 amino acids. Germline lookup yields CDR1 SGHKS and CDR2 YYEKEE (reference sequence). Trimming pared 1 base from V and 1 base from J, leaving 3 bases between. CDR3 in amino acids: CASSLPSNQPQHF. The CDR3 nucleotides are TGTGCCAGCAGCTTGCCGAGCAATCAGCCCCAGCATTTT. The full variable domain, in which reference TRBV5-5 and TRBJ1-5 provide the parts outside the CDR3, is DAGVTQSPTHLIKTRGQQVTLRCSPISGHKSVSWYQQVLGQGPQFIFQYYEKEERGRGNFPDRFSARQFPNYSSELNVNALLLGDSALYLCASSLPSNQPQHFGDGTRLSIL.

This chain uses TRBV11-2 with TRBJ2-3; D is uncertain. Germline V lookup: CDR1 SGHAT, CDR2 FQNNGV. The CDR3 runs 17 residues. V lost 3 bases and J lost 0, with 16 bases in between. CDR3: CASSFGAQILSTDTQYF. The CDR3 coding sequence is TGTGCCAGCAGCTTTGGAGCGCAGATCCTAAGCACAGATACGCAGTATTTT.

The V and J genes are TRBV5-1 and TRBJ1-2; D is ambiguous. CDR1 and CDR2 from the germline V gene are SGHRS and YFSETQ. This CDR3 is built from 14 residues. Trimming removed 0 bases at V and 8 bases at J, with 14 bases between. The CDR3 DNA reads as TGCGCCAGCAGCTTGGCCGGGGTGCAATCCGGCTACACCTTC. Translating it yields CASSLAGVQSGYTF.

This clone appeared once. The chain combines TRBV4-3 with TRBJ2-6, with 11 bases fitting TRBD1. The CDR3 runs 18 residues. Per the germline V gene, CDR1 is LGHNA and CDR2 is YSLEER. The ends lost 3 bases at V and 0 bases at J; junction bases unmatched: 4. The CDR3 region has the DNA TGCGCCAGCAGCCAGGACGGGACAGGGGGCTCTGGGGCCAACGTCCTGACTTTC. It codes for CASSQDGTGGSGANVLTF.

The chain recombines TRBV6-2 or TRBV6-3 with TRBJ2-3; D not certain. There are 16 residues in the CDR3. V lost 2 bases to trimming and J lost 4 bases, with 16 bases between them. Germline lookup yields CDR1 MNHEY and CDR2 SVGEGT. As DNA, the CDR3 is TGTGCCAGCAGTTACGTCGATAGATATATTCCAGATACGCAGTATTTT. Translation gives CASSYVDRYIPDTQYF.

The rearrangement uses TRBV9 and TRBJ2-2; TRBD2 aligns across 10 bases. The ends lost 3 bases at V and 1 base at J; junction bases unmatched: 15. The CDR3 totals 20 residues. CDR1 is SGDLS and CDR2 is YYNGEE in the germline V gene. The DNA for the CDR3 is TGTGCCAGCAGCGAGATACCGGGACTAGCGATGAAAAAGAACACCGGGGAGCTGTTTTTT. Amino acid sequence: CASSEIPGLAMKKNTGELFF.

This rearrangement joins TRBV18 to TRBJ2-7, with a weak D call TRBD1 (6 bases). V was shortened by 3 bases and J by 0 bases, with 9 bases between the two germline ends. The CDR3 length is 14 residues. Germline loops: CDR1 KGHSH, CDR2 LQKENI. The DNA for the CDR3 is TGTGCCAGCTCACCCACAGGGAGCTCCTACGAGCAGTACTTC. Its protein is CASSPTGSSYEQYF.

The chain joins TRBV6-1 to TRBJ2-3; 10 nucleotides line up with TRBD2. This CDR3 comprises 17 residues. CDR1 is MNHNS and CDR2 is SASEGT in the germline V gene. V lost 2 bases, J lost 6 bases, and 11 bases stayed unmatched. CDR3 in DNA: TGTGCCAGCAGTGAACCGGGGGTAGCGGGGGGATTGGATACGCAGTATTTT. This translates into CASSEPGVAGGLDTQYF.

The rearrangement links TRBV5-8 to TRBJ1-5; 8 positions match TRBD1. The CDR3 spans 14 residues. V was clipped by 3 bases and J by 4 bases; unmatched bases: 3. In germline, CDR1 is SGHTS, CDR2 YDEGEE. CDR3 nucleotide sequence: TGTGCCAGCAGCTCCGGACAGGGAAATCAGCCCCAGCATTTT. Its translation: CASSSGQGNQPQHF.

This chain connects TRBV4-3 to TRBJ1-5; no reliable D call. The CDR3 is 11 residues long. In germline, CDR1 is LGHNA, CDR2 YSLEER. The V end lost 5 bases, the J end lost 7 bases, and 6 bases lay between the germline ends. DNA for the CDR3: TGCGCCAGCAGCTCGGGGCAGCCCCAGCATTTT. Residues: CASSSGQPQHF.

The rearrangement joins TRBV6-5 to TRBJ2-7; TRBD2 aligns across 10 bases. The germline gives CDR1 MNHEY, CDR2 SVGAGI. The CDR3 extends over 15 amino acids. V gave up 5 bases and J gave up 1 base; unmatched junction bases: 5. CDR3 coding DNA: TGTGCCAGCAGTACCGTAGCGGGGGGTTCCTACGAGCAGTACTTC. Translating gives CASSTVAGGSYEQYF.

This sequence joins TRBV28 and TRBJ1-2; 9 positions agree with TRBD1. Per the germline V gene, CDR1 is MDHEN and CDR2 is SYDVKM. This CDR3 region has 14 residues. Unmatched junction bases numbered 6, after V lost 6 bases and J lost 4 bases. The CDR3 region is CASSTGGAGYGYTF. The DNA of the CDR3 is TGTGCCAGCAGCACAGGGGGCGCCGGCTATGGCTACACCTTC.

The chain uses TRBV6-5 and TRBJ1-2, with 7 bases aligning to TRBD1. The V and J ends lost 5 bases and 1 base, in that order; junction bases with no gene match: 7. Germline V CDR1 and CDR2: MNHEY, SVGAGI. The CDR3 loop spans 15 amino acids. The CDR3 DNA follows: TGTGCCAGCAGTCTATCGACAGGGAATAACTATGGCTACACCTTC. This encodes CASSLSTGNNYGYTF.

The genes are TRBV23-1 and TRBJ1-1; 9 bases match TRBD1. TRBV23-1 is placed among ORFs of uncertain function. The CDR3 has 16 amino acids. The junction had 5 bases not matched to a gene; V was cut back by 3 bases and J by 0 bases. CDR3 protein: CASSQWDRAMNTEAFF. In DNA, the CDR3 is TGCGCCAGCAGTCAGTGGGACAGGGCCATGAACACTGAAGCTTTCTTT.

In its sample, this clone was seen once. The V and J genes are TRBV28 and TRBJ1-2; D is possibly TRBD1 (6 bases). V was clipped by 7 bases and J by 0 bases, with 12 bases between them. This CDR3 has 14 residues. Germline V lookup: CDR1 MDHEN, CDR2 SYDVKM. The CDR3 nucleotides are TGTGCCAGCACCTCCCCAGGGGCTAACTATGGCTACACCTTC. Protein: CASTSPGANYGYTF.

The rearrangement joins TRBV6-5 to TRBJ2-2; tentative D call: TRBD2 (6 bases). Trimming took 8 bases from V and 6 from J, leaving 16 bases between them. Germline-derived CDR1 and CDR2 are MNHEY and SVGAGI. The CDR3 spans 14 residues. In DNA form, the CDR3 reads TGTGCCAGCCCCCCCCAGGAGGGCGCCGGGGAGCTGTTTTTT. Amino acids: CASPPQEGAGELFF.

The chain couples TRBV6-6 to TRBJ1-2; weak D call: TRBD1 (6 bases). CDR1 MNHNY and CDR2 SVGAGI come from the germline V gene (reference sequence). Trimming pared 7 bases from V and 0 bases from J, leaving 18 bases between. This CDR3 is 16 amino acids long. The DNA of the CDR3 is TGTGCCAGCAAAGGTGGGGCAGGGGAGTCTAACTATGGCTACACCTTC. It specifies CASKGGAGESNYGYTF.

This chain joins TRBV2 and TRBJ1-1; D is unclear. There are 12 residues in the CDR3. Germline V gives CDR1 SNHLY, CDR2 FYNNEI. V dropped 6 bases and J dropped 7 bases, with 12 bases sitting between them. This CDR3 reads CASRRGAYEAFF. DNA for the CDR3: TGTGCCAGCAGGCGGGGAGCCTATGAAGCTTTCTTT.